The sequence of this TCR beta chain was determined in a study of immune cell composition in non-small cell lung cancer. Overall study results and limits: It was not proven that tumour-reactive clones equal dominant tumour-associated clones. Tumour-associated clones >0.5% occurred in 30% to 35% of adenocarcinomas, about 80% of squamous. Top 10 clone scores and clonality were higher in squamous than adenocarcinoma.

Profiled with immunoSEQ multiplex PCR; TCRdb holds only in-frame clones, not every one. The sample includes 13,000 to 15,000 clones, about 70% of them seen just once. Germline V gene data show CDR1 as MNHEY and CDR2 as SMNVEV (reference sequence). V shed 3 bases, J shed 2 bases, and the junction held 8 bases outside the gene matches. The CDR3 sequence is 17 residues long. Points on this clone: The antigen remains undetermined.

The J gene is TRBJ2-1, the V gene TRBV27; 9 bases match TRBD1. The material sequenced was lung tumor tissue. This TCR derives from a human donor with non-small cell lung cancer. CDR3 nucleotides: TGTGCCAGCAGTTTGAGGAGGGACAGGGACGCCTACAATGAGCAGTTCTTC. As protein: CASSLRRDRDAYNEQFF.